This T cell receptor beta chain was sequenced for a study of CD8 T cells in ankylosing spondylitis. With molecular barcodes, quantitative 5'-RACE was used to make the TCR beta libraries. TCRdb re-called the 5' RACE reads through MiXCR, storing one row per CDR3 protein. The sample gives 300,000 to 400,000 distinct CDR3 sequences, more than 20% of which show up once; about 17% is in the top ten. The CDR3 runs to 14 residues. Between the trimmed V and J ends, which lost 4 bases and 5 bases, there was a span of 15 bases. Germline assignment: CDR1 MNHEY and CDR2 SVGAGI. As regards this clonotype: Its antigen remains unknown.

Points from the study as a whole: Relatively rare in peripheral blood, disease-linked clones were also CD8+. Reports say disease-linked clones showed up significantly more in matched ankylosing spondylitis synovial fluid. The study identified a TCR beta motif of about eight highly homologous variants that appeared characteristic of ankylosing spondylitis blood. A subset of motif variants has previously been described in the synovial fluid and blood of reactive arthritis.

This sequence originates from a male donor with ankylosing spondylitis. The source material was blood, either unsorted or a sorted T cell fraction (not recorded which). The chain joins TRBV6-5 to TRBJ2-7, with D perhaps TRBD1 or TRBD2 (5 bases each). CDR3: CASSSPGRQNEQYF. CDR3 nucleotide sequence: TGTGCCAGCAGTTCCCCGGGACGGCAAAACGAGCAGTACTTC.